This TCR beta chain is drawn from a study of regulatory T cells in long-lasting Graves disease. The CDR3 covers 14 residues. Between the trimmed V and J ends, which lost 6 bases and 5 bases, there was a span of 16 bases. Specified time point: persistent/refractory GD, antithyroid drugs over 5 years with positive TRAb. After RNA was extracted from PBMCs, the TCR library was made from it. Combining iRepertoire HTBI primers with Arm-PCR of CDR3 regions, the authors built TCR beta libraries. Each CDR3 protein is one row after TCRdb ran MiXCR on the multiplex PCR reads. Among around 400,000 distinct CDR3 sequences, about a quarter were seen once, and the ten largest hold roughly a quarter.

The sequence came from a female donor with Graves disease. The sequencing here drew on peripheral blood mononuclear cells (PBMCs), taken when the disease was refractory, from a patient treated with antithyroid drugs. The chain combines TRBV12-3 or TRBV12-4 with TRBJ1-1; maybe TRBD1 (6 bases). CDR3 DNA: TGTGCCAGCAGCCTCGGGGGGGGCTGGACTGAAGCTTTCTTT. Protein sequence: CASSLGGGWTEAFF.